A selection of T cell receptor beta chains follows, all from one sample in a study of blood T cells in healthy people across ages. One entry per CDR3 protein results from TCRdb running MiXCR on the 5' RACE reads. The table lists hundreds of thousands of distinct CDR3 sequences, just under 25% of them singletons. These sequences were also reported in another study, on T cells of mothers and their children.

The sequencing input was blood. All receptors derive from a boy between 5 and 17 years old in good health. Both conserved end residues are part of each CDR3. A D gene is named only where the DNA matches it firmly. Clone size is not always given. Where it is, it says once, few, many or a class for expanded clones.

V: TRBV7-9
J: TRBJ2-3
size: -
D: -
DNA: TGTACCAGCAGCTTCCCTAGCACAGATACGCAGTATTTT
CDR3: CTSSFPSTDTQYF

V: TRBV27
J: TRBJ2-5
size: few
D: TRBD1
DNA: TGTGCCAGCAGTTTCCATGGACAGGGGGAAGAGACCCAGTACTTC
CDR3: CASSFHGQGEETQYF

V: TRBV10-3
J: TRBJ1-5
size: -
D: -
DNA: TGTGCCATAGGACACCGTGATAGCAATCAGCCCCAGCATTTT
CDR3: CAIGHRDSNQPQHF

V: TRBV29-1
J: TRBJ2-5
size: -
D: TRBD2
DNA: TGCAGCGTGTCGGGACTAGCGGTGGGTCTGACCCAGTACTTC
CDR3: CSVSGLAVGLTQYF

V: TRBV20-1
J: TRBJ2-1
size: -
D: -
DNA: TGCAGTGCTACCACTAAGAGGGGGCAGTTCTTC
CDR3: CSATTKRGQFF

V: TRBV6-6
J: TRBJ2-2
size: -
D: TRBD2
DNA: TGTGCCAGCAGCGTTACTAGCGGGGGGATCACCGGGGAGCTGTTTTTT
CDR3: CASSVTSGGITGELFF

V: TRBV29-1
J: TRBJ2-4
size: many
D: -
DNA: TGCAGCGTTGTCGGGGATATGGACATTCAGTACTTC
CDR3: CSVVGDMDIQYF

V: TRBV4-2
J: TRBJ2-2
size: few
D: -
DNA: TGTGCCAGCAGCCCAGCCGGGACACTTACCGGGGAGCTGTTTTTT
CDR3: CASSPAGTLTGELFF

V: TRBV7-9
J: TRBJ1-5
size: -
D: -
DNA: TGTGCCAGCAGCTTAGGGACGGATTATAGCAATCAGCCCCAGCATTTT
CDR3: CASSLGTDYSNQPQHF

V: TRBV27
J: TRBJ2-7
size: few
D: TRBD2
DNA: TGTGCCAGCAGTCGGAAAGGACTAGCGGAGATCTACGAGCAGTACTTC
CDR3: CASSRKGLAEIYEQYF

V: TRBV7-2
J: TRBJ1-3
size: -
D: -
DNA: TGTGCCAGCAGCTTACTCCGAAACACCATATATTTT
CDR3: CASSLLRNTIYF

V: TRBV4-2
J: TRBJ2-7
size: -
D: -
DNA: TGTGCCAGCAGCCAACAGGGGAAGGAGCAGTACTTC
CDR3: CASSQQGKEQYF

V: TRBV5-1
J: TRBJ1-2
size: -
D: -
DNA: TGCGCCAGCAGCTTGGATCCGGGGGCCCCTCATTATGACTACACCTTC
CDR3: CASSLDPGAPHYDYTF

V: TRBV6-1
J: TRBJ1-5
size: -
D: -
DNA: TGTGCCAGCAGTGAATTGGCAGGTCATCAGCCCCAGCATTTT
CDR3: CASSELAGHQPQHF

V: TRBV20-1
J: TRBJ2-5
size: -
D: -
DNA: TGCAGTGCTAGATGGGGCTGGGGGGCAATTGGAGAGACCCAGTACTTC
CDR3: CSARWGWGAIGETQYF

V: TRBV9
J: TRBJ1-6
size: few
D: -
DNA: TGTGCCAGCTCCGGAGAATTTAATTCACCCCTCCACTTT
CDR3: CASSGEFNSPLHF

V: TRBV7-8
J: TRBJ2-3
size: -
D: TRBD2
DNA: TGTGCCAGCAGCTCGCCGACTAGCGGGAGGGATACGCAGTATTTT
CDR3: CASSSPTSGRDTQYF

V: TRBV5-1
J: TRBJ2-5
size: few
D: TRBD2
DNA: TGCGCCAGCAGCTTCGGAGCGGGAAGGGGCCAAGAGACCCAGTACTTC
CDR3: CASSFGAGRGQETQYF

V: TRBV2
J: TRBJ2-3
size: few
D: TRBD1
DNA: TGTGCCAGCAACAGGGGTAGCACAGATACGCAGTATTTT
CDR3: CASNRGSTDTQYF

V: TRBV19
J: TRBJ1-1
size: -
D: -
DNA: TGTGCCAGTAGTATAGAAAAGGCAGGGACGAACACTGAAGCTTTCTTT
CDR3: CASSIEKAGTNTEAFF

V: TRBV6-2/TRBV6-3
J: TRBJ2-1
size: -
D: TRBD2
DNA: TGTGCCAGCAGTTACAGGGTCGAAGTAGCGGGAGTTGAGCAGTTCTTC
CDR3: CASSYRVEVAGVEQFF

V: TRBV6-2/TRBV6-3
J: TRBJ2-7
size: few
D: TRBD1
DNA: TGTGCCAGCGCGGACAGGGTGGGGCAGTACTTC
CDR3: CASADRVGQYF

V: TRBV7-2
J: TRBJ2-5
size: -
D: TRBD1
DNA: TGTGCCAGCAGCTTTACCGGGACAGGAGAGACCCAGTACTTC
CDR3: CASSFTGTGETQYF

V: TRBV7-2
J: TRBJ2-5
size: few
D: -
DNA: TGTGCCAGCAGCTGGGCCATTGGGGAGACCCAGTACTTC
CDR3: CASSWAIGETQYF

V: TRBV29-1
J: TRBJ2-1
size: few
D: TRBD2
DNA: TGCAGCGTTGAGGGCGGGAGTCAGTCCTACAATGAGCAGTTCTTC
CDR3: CSVEGGSQSYNEQFF

V: TRBV12-3/TRBV12-4
J: TRBJ2-7
size: few
D: -
DNA: TGTGCCAGCATGGGGCTAATCATCAACGAGCAGTACTTC
CDR3: CASMGLIINEQYF

V: TRBV27
J: TRBJ2-7
size: -
D: -
DNA: TGTGCCAGCAGTTTGTTAGTAGAGGGAAATTCAAGGGGGCAGTACTTC
CDR3: CASSLLVEGNSRGQYF

V: TRBV27
J: TRBJ1-5
size: -
D: -
DNA: TGTGCCAGCAGTTTAGGGCATAATCAGCCCCAGCATTTT
CDR3: CASSLGHNQPQHF

V: TRBV7-2
J: TRBJ2-3
size: -
D: -
DNA: TGTGCCGCCGGACAGAGGTTCACAGATACGCAGTATTTT
CDR3: CAAGQRFTDTQYF

V: TRBV5-1
J: TRBJ2-1
size: few
D: -
DNA: TGCGCCAGCAGCTTGTCAGGGCAGACCGGGTTTGATGAGCAGTTCTTC
CDR3: CASSLSGQTGFDEQFF

V: TRBV20-1
J: TRBJ2-7
size: few
D: -
DNA: TGCAGTGCTAGCCCCGGGACTTTGTCCTACGAGCAGTACTTC
CDR3: CSASPGTLSYEQYF

V: TRBV3-1
J: TRBJ2-7
size: -
D: -
DNA: TGTGCCAGCAGCCAAGGCTTTGAGGAGCAGTACTTC
CDR3: CASSQGFEEQYF

V: TRBV14
J: TRBJ1-2
size: -
D: -
DNA: TGTGCCAGTGGGACGGCCTATGGCTACACCTTC
CDR3: CASGTAYGYTF

V: TRBV12-3/TRBV12-4
J: TRBJ2-5
size: -
D: TRBD2
DNA: TGTGCCAGCAGGGGTACTAGCGGGGGCCAAGAGACCCAGTACTTC
CDR3: CASRGTSGGQETQYF

V: TRBV6-5
J: TRBJ2-7
size: few
D: TRBD2
DNA: TGTGCCAGCAGTTACTCGCTAGCGGGGGGCTACGAGCAGTACTTC
CDR3: CASSYSLAGGYEQYF

V: TRBV6-5
J: TRBJ1-1
size: -
D: -
DNA: TGTGCCAGCAGTTACGAGGGATTGGAAGCTTTCTTT
CDR3: CASSYEGLEAFF

V: TRBV20-1
J: TRBJ1-1
size: few
D: -
DNA: TGCAGTGCTAGAGATTCCCGCGGGGAAGCTTTCTTT
CDR3: CSARDSRGEAFF

V: TRBV12-3/TRBV12-4
J: TRBJ1-2
size: -
D: TRBD1
DNA: TGTAGTACAGGGGCGATTGGCTACACCTTC
CDR3: CSTGAIGYTF

V: TRBV7-8
J: TRBJ2-5
size: few
D: TRBD2
DNA: TGTGCCAGCAGCTTAGAGGTTGTAGCGGGGGCCCAAGAGACCCAGTACTTC
CDR3: CASSLEVVAGAQETQYF

V: TRBV10-3
J: TRBJ2-7
size: few
D: -
DNA: TGTGCCATCAGTGAGACCCCGGGGACCGAGCAGTACTTC
CDR3: CAISETPGTEQYF

V: TRBV3-1
J: TRBJ2-5
size: -
D: -
DNA: TGTGCCAGCAGCCAGGGTCGATTGGAGGGAGGAGAGACCCAGTACTTC
CDR3: CASSQGRLEGGETQYF

V: TRBV5-4
J: TRBJ2-5
size: few
D: -
DNA: TGTGCCAGCAGCTTGACCCTTTCGGTACAAGAGACCCAGTACTTC
CDR3: CASSLTLSVQETQYF

V: TRBV5-6
J: TRBJ1-1
size: -
D: -
DNA: TGTGCCAGCAGCTCCCTGTGGAACACTGAAGCTTTCTTT
CDR3: CASSSLWNTEAFF

V: TRBV29-1
J: TRBJ1-1
size: -
D: -
DNA: TGCAGCGTAGGCTCCGGGAACACTGAAGCTTTCTTT
CDR3: CSVGSGNTEAFF

V: TRBV28
J: TRBJ2-1
size: -
D: TRBD2
DNA: TGTGCCAGCAGTTTATGGACTAGCGGATTTTTTGATGGTGAGCAGTTCTTC
CDR3: CASSLWTSGFFDGEQFF

V: TRBV27
J: TRBJ1-4
size: few
D: -
DNA: TGTGCCAGCAGTCTTTTAGACCCACTTCCTAATGAAAAACTGTTTTTT
CDR3: CASSLLDPLPNEKLFF

V: TRBV14
J: TRBJ2-5
size: -
D: -
DNA: TGTGCCAGCAGCCAAGATTGGACCCAGTACTTC
CDR3: CASSQDWTQYF

V: TRBV2
J: TRBJ1-1
size: -
D: -
DNA: TGTGCCAGCAGTGAACCGGAGCTTATGAACACTGAAGCTTTCTTT
CDR3: CASSEPELMNTEAFF

V: TRBV7-2
J: TRBJ1-1
size: few
D: -
DNA: TGTGCCAGCAGCTCTCAGTGGACTGAAGCTTTCTTT
CDR3: CASSSQWTEAFF

V: TRBV3-1
J: TRBJ2-1
size: few
D: TRBD1
DNA: TGTGCCAGCAGCGCGGACAGGGATCCCTACAATGAGCAGTTCTTC
CDR3: CASSADRDPYNEQFF

V: TRBV6-1
J: TRBJ2-7
size: few
D: -
DNA: TGTGCCAGCGAATTCGGAGGGGGCGTAGGATCCTACGAGCAGTACTTC
CDR3: CASEFGGGVGSYEQYF

V: TRBV14
J: TRBJ1-1
size: -
D: -
DNA: TGTGCCAGCAGCCCATCCCCGAACACTGAAGCTTTCTTT
CDR3: CASSPSPNTEAFF

V: TRBV24-1
J: TRBJ2-1
size: few
D: -
DNA: TGTGCCACAACAGACAGCTCCTACAATGAGCAGTTCTTC
CDR3: CATTDSSYNEQFF

V: TRBV18
J: TRBJ2-5
size: few
D: -
DNA: TGTGCCAGCTCACCGGTGACTCCCGGATCGGGGCAGTACTTC
CDR3: CASSPVTPGSGQYF

V: TRBV7-6
J: TRBJ2-2
size: -
D: TRBD1
DNA: TGTGCCAGCAGCTCTGCCGGGACAGGGTCGAACGGGGAGCTGTTTTTT
CDR3: CASSSAGTGSNGELFF

V: TRBV5-1
J: TRBJ1-1
size: few
D: TRBD1
DNA: TGCGCCAGCAGCCCCCCCGGGACAGGGGGGGCTGAAGCTTTCTTT
CDR3: CASSPPGTGGAEAFF

V: TRBV21-1
J: TRBJ2-1
size: few
D: -
DNA: TGTGCCAGCAGCAAAGGGTCAGGGGGGTCCTACAATGAGCAGTTCTTC
CDR3: CASSKGSGGSYNEQFF

V: TRBV7-9
J: TRBJ1-1
size: few
D: -
DNA: TGTGCCAGCGAGCCTCTGGGCACTGAAGCTTTCTTT
CDR3: CASEPLGTEAFF

V: TRBV4-2
J: TRBJ1-2
size: -
D: TRBD1
DNA: TGTGCCAGCAGCCAAGAAGGGGACAGGCCACTCAATGGCTACACCTTC
CDR3: CASSQEGDRPLNGYTF

V: TRBV21-1
J: TRBJ2-7
size: -
D: -
DNA: TGTGCCAGCAGCAAAGAGACCGAGACTAGCGGGAGCATCGTTTGGTACGAGCAGTACTTC
CDR3: CASSKETETSGSIVWYEQYF